A selection of T cell receptor beta chains follows, all from one sample in a study of blood T cell repertoires in COVID-19. Clones were sequenced by immunoSEQ multiplex PCR, and TCRdb holds only the in-frame ones, with some missing. The sample carries about 400,000 clones, around 92% recorded once. The sequencing input was peripheral blood. The receptor source for this set is a man aged 40-49 years with acute or convalescent COVID-19. Both conserved end residues are part of each CDR3. A D gene is named only where the DNA matches it firmly. Some rows mark clone size as missing; the rest say once, few, many or name a class of expanded clone.

cdr3_length,j_call,v_call,clone_size,d_call,cdr3_nt,cdr3_aa
15,TRBJ1-2,TRBV6-5,.,.,TGTGCCAGCAGTTCACAAAGCGGAGGGGACTATGGCTACACCTTC,CASSSQSGGDYGYTF
17,TRBJ2-7,TRBV2,.,TRBD1,TGTGCCAGCAGTGTTGAAAGGGCTTGGACAGGGGGTTACGAGCAGTACTTC,CASSVERAWTGGYEQYF
14,TRBJ1-4,TRBV30,.,.,TGTGCCTGGAGGTGGGGGGGCGAGGCTCAAAAACTGTTTTTT,CAWRWGGEAQKLFF
13,TRBJ2-5,TRBV27,.,TRBD1,TGTGCCAGCAGCCTTACAGGGGGAGAGACCCAGTACTTC,CASSLTGGETQYF
15,TRBJ1-3,TRBV7-9,.,.,TGTGCCAGCAGCTTAGCGGGCTTCTCTGGAAACACCATATATTTT,CASSLAGFSGNTIYF
12,TRBJ1-3,TRBV5-4,.,.,TGTGCCAGCAGCTTGGATAAAAACACCATATATTTT,CASSLDKNTIYF
17,TRBJ1-4,TRBV21-1,once,.,TGTGCCAGCAGCAAAAAGAAGCCTTCGACAGGGGATGAAAAACTGTTTTTT,CASSKKKPSTGDEKLFF
14,TRBJ1-5,TRBV2,.,.,TGTGCCAGCAGTGAAGATGGGGGCCAGGAGCCCCAGCATTTT,CASSEDGGQEPQHF
14,TRBJ1-6,TRBV7-2,.,TRBD1,TGTGCCAGCAGCCTTAGGGACAGGGACTCACCCCTCCACTTT,CASSLRDRDSPLHF
11,TRBJ2-5,TRBV6-5,.,.,TGTGCCAGCAGCTTGTCGACTCTACAGTACTTC,CASSLSTLQYF
16,TRBJ1-2,TRBV10-2,.,.,TGCGCCAGCAGTGAAGGACGCAGGGGAGCTAACTATGGCTACACCTTC,CASSEGRRGANYGYTF
15,TRBJ1-6,TRBV6-5,.,TRBD1,TGTGCCAGCGGGTGGGGGACAGGGGGTTATTCACCCCTCCACTTT,CASGWGTGGYSPLHF
14,TRBJ1-5,TRBV9,.,TRBD1,TGTGCCAGCAGCGTAGAGGGGGCGGACCAGCCCCAGCATTTT,CASSVEGADQPQHF
16,TRBJ1-1,TRBV18,.,TRBD1,TGTGCCAGCTCACCAAGCAGACAGGGGATGAACACTGAAGCTTTCTTT,CASSPSRQGMNTEAFF
15,TRBJ1-2,TRBV6-6,.,TRBD1,TGTGCCAGCAGACCAAATCGACAGGGGGCCTACGGCTACACCTTC,CASRPNRQGAYGYTF
15,TRBJ2-7,TRBV28,.,TRBD1,TGTGCCAGCAGCTCCGGGACAGGGGTCCCCTACGAGCAGTACTTC,CASSSGTGVPYEQYF